This T cell receptor beta chain was sequenced during a study of early T cells in non-severe SARS-CoV-2 infection. Study context: Sequencing used unsorted whole-blood bulk RNA, so chains lack pairing.

The CDR3 contains 15 residues. J lost 6 bases, V lost 3 bases, and 11 bases had no gene match. Individual cDNA molecules each received unique molecular identifiers attached to them. Using its own MiXCR run on the 5' RACE reads, TCRdb lists one record per CDR3 protein. The sample has 40,000 or so distinct CDR3 sequences, approximately 10% seen once. The TCR originated in an adult who was a healthcare worker with PCR-confirmed SARS-CoV-2 infection or an uninfected control (not recorded which). The V call is TRBV12-3 or TRBV12-4, the J call TRBJ2-7; 7 bases are shared with TRBD2. Sequenced: whole blood. CDR3: CASSLQRDPGGEQYF. CDR3 DNA: TGTGCCAGCAGTTTGCAGCGGGACCCCGGGGGCGAGCAGTACTTC.